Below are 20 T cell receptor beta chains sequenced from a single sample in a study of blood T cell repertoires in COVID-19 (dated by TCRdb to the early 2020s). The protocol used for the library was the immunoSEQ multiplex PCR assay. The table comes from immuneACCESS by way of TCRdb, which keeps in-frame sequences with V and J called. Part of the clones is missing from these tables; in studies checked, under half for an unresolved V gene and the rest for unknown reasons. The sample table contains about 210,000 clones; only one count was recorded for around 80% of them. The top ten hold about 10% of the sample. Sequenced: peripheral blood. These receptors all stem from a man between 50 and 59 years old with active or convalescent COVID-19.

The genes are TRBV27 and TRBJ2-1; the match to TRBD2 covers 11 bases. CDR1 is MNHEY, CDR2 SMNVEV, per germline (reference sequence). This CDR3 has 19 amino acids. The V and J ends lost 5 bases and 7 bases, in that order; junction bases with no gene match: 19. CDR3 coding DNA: TGTGCCAGCAGTCCCCCCGGGGTGACTAGCGGGACGGGGATGAATGAGCAGTTCTTC. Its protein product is CASSPPGVTSGTGMNEQFF.

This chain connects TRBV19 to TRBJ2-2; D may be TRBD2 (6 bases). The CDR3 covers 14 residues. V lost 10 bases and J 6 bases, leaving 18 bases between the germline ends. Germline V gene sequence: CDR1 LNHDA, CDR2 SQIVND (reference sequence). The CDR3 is CATSGASVPGELFF. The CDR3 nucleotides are TGTGCCACATCCGGGGCTAGCGTGCCCGGGGAGCTGTTTTTT.

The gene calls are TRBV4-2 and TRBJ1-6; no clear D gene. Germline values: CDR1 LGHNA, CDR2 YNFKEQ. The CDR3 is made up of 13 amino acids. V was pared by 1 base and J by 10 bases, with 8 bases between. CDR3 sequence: CASSQAIGSPLHF. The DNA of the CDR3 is TGTGCCAGCAGCCAAGCCATCGGGTCACCCCTCCACTTT.

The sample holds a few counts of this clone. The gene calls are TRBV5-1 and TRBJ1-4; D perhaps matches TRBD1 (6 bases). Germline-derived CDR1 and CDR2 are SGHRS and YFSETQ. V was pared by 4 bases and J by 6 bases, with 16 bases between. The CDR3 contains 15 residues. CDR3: CASSPGGAGDEKLFF. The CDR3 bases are TGCGCCAGCAGCCCGGGAGGGGCAGGGGATGAAAAACTGTTTTTT. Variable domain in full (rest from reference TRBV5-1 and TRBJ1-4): KAGVTQTPRYLIKTRGQQVTLSCSPISGHRSVSWYQQTPGQGLQFLFEYFSETQRNKGNFPGRFSGRQFSNSRSEMNVSTLELGDSALYLCASSPGGAGDEKLFFGSGTQLSVL.

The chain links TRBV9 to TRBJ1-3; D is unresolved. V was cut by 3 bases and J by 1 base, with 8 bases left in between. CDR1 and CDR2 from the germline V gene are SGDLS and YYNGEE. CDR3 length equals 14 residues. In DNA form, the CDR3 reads TGTGCCAGCAGCGCCACGGTGTCTGGAAACACCATATATTTT. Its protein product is CASSATVSGNTIYF.

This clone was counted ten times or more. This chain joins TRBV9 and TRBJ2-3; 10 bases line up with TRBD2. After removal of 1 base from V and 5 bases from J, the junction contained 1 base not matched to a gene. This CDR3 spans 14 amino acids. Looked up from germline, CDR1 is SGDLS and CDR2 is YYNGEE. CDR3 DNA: TGTGCCAGCAGCGTAATAGCGGGAGGAGATACGCAGTATTTT. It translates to CASSVIAGGDTQYF. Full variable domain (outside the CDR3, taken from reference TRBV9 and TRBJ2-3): DSGVTQTPKHLITATGQRVTLRCSPRSGDLSVYWYQQSLDQGLQFLIQYYNGEERAKGNILERFSAQQFPDLHSELNLSSLELGDSALYFCASSVIAGGDTQYFGPGTRLTVL.

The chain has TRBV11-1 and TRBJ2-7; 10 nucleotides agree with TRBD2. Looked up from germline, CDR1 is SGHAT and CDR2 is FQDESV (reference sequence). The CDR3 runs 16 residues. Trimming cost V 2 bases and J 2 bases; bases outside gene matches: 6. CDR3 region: CASSLPSGSLTYEQYF. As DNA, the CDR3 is TGTGCCAGCAGCTTACCTAGCGGGAGTCTCACCTACGAGCAGTACTTC. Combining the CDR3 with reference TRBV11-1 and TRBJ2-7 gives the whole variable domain EAEVAQSPRYKITEKSQAVAFWCDPISGHATLYWYRQILGQGPELLVQFQDESVVDDSQLPKDRFSAERLKGVDSTLKIQPAELGDSAMYLCASSLPSGSLTYEQYFGPGTRLTVT.

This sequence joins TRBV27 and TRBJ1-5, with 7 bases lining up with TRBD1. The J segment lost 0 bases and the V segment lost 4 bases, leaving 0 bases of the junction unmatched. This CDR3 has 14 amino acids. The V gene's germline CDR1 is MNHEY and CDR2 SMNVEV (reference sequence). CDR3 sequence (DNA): TGTGCCAGCAGTTGGGACAGTAGCAATCAGCCCCAGCATTTT. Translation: CASSWDSSNQPQHF.

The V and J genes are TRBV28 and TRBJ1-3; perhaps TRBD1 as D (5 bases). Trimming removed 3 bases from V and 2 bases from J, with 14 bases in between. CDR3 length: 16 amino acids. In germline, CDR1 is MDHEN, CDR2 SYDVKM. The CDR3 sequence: CASSFAWRGAGNTIYF. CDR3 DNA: TGTGCCAGCAGTTTCGCCTGGAGGGGTGCTGGAAACACCATATATTTT.

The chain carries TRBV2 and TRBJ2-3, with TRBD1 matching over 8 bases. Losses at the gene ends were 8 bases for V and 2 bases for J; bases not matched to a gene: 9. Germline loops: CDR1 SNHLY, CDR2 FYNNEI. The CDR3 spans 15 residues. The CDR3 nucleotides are TGTGCCAGCGCGGGGACAGGCAGTTCCACAGATACGCAGTATTTT. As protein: CASAGTGSSTDTQYF.

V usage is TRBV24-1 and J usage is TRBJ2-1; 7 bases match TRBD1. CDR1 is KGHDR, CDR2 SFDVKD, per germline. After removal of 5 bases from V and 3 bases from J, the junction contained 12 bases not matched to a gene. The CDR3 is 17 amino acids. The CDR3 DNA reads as TGTGCCACCAGTGGTAATACAGGGGATACCATCTACAATGAGCAGTTCTTC. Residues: CATSGNTGDTIYNEQFF.

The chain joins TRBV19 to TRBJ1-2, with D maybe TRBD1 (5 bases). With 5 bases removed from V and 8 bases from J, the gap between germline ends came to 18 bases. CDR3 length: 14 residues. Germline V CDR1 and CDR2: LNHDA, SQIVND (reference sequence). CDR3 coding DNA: TGTGCCAGTAGTTGGGGGACTGAAAGCTTCGGCTACACCTTC. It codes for CASSWGTESFGYTF.

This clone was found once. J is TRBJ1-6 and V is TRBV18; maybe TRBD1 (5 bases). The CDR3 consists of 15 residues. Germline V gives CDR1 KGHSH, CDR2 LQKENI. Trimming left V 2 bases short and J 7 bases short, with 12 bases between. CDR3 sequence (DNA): TGTGCCAGCTCACCAAGGGGCGGCGACAATTCACCCCTCCACTTT. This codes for CASSPRGGDNSPLHF.

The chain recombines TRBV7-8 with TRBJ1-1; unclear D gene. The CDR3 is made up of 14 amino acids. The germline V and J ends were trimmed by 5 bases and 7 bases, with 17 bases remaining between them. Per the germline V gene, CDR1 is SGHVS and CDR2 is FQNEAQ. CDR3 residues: CASSPNFAEVEAFF. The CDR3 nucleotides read TGTGCCAGCAGCCCCAACTTCGCGGAGGTTGAAGCTTTCTTT.

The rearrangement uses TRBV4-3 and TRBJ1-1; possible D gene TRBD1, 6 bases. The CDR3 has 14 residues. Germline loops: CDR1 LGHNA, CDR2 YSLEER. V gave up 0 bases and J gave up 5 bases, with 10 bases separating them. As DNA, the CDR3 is TGCGCCAGCAGCCAAGAACAGGGTCAGACTGAAGCTTTCTTT. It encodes CASSQEQGQTEAFF.

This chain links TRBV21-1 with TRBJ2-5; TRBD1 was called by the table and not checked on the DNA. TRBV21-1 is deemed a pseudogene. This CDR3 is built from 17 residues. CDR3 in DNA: TGTGCCAGCAGGAGGACAGGGGAGGAATGGGCCCAAGAGACCCAGTACTTC. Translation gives CASRRTGEEWAQETQYF.

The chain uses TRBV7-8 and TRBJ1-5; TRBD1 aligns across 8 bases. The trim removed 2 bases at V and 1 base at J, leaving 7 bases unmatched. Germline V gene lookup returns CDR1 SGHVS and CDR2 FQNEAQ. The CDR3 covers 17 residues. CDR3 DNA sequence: TGTGCCAGCAGCTTACACAGGGGGGGCGCGAGCAATCAGCCCCAGCATTTT. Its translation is CASSLHRGGASNQPQHF.

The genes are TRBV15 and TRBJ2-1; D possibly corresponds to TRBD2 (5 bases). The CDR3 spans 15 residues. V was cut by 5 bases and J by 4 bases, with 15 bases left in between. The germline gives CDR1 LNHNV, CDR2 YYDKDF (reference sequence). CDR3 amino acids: CATSPRGSAYNEQFF. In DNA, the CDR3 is TGTGCCACCAGCCCGAGAGGGAGTGCGTACAATGAGCAGTTCTTC.

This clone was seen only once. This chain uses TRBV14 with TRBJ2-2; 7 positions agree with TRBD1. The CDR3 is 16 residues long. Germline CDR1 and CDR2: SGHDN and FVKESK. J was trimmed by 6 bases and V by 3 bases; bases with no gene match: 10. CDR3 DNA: TGTGCCAGCAGCCAGGTTGATTCCCAGGGGGCCGGGGAGCTGTTTTTT. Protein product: CASSQVDSQGAGELFF.

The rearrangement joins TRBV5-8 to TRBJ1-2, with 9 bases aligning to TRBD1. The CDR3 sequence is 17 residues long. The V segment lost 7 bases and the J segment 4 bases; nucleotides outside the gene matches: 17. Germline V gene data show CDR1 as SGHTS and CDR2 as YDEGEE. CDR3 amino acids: CASPDLDRGVEGYGYTF. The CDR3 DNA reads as TGTGCCAGCCCTGACTTGGACAGGGGCGTCGAAGGCTATGGCTACACCTTC.